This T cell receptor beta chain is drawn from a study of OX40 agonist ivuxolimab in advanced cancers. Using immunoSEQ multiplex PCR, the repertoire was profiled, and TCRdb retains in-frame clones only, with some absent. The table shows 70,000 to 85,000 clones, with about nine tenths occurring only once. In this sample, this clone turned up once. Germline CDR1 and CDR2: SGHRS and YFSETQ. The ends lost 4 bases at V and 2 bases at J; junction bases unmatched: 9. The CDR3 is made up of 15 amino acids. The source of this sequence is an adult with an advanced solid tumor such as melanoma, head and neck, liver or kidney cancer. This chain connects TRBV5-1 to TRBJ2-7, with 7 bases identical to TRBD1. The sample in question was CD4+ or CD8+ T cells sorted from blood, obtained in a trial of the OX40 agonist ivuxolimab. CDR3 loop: CASSTGQSLTYEQYF. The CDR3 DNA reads TGCGCCAGCAGCACGGGACAGAGTCTTACCTACGAGCAGTACTTC.